The 2 T cell receptor beta chains in this list originate from one sample, sequenced in a study of cytotoxic CD8 clonotypes in ibrutinib-treated CLL. TCRdb's table, derived via immunoSEQ multiplex PCR, lists solely in-frame clones and lacks some. The table lists 7,300 or so clones, 70% to 85% of them singletons. The specimen comprised PBMCs, sampled before ibrutinib treatment. All receptors come from a human donor with chronic lymphocytic leukemia.

The V gene is TRBV16, the J gene TRBJ2-7; 13 bases agree with TRBD2. The CDR3 length is 14 residues. V lost 5 bases to trimming and J lost 2 bases; unmatched junction nucleotides: 0. The germline gives CDR1 KGHSY, CDR2 FQNENV. Here the CDR3 DNA reads TGTGCCAGCAGCACTAGCGGGGGGGCCTACGAGCAGTACTTC. Translation: CASSTSGGAYEQYF.

This chain connects TRBV28 to TRBJ2-7, with 7 bases identical to TRBD2. The V segment lost 6 bases and the J segment 2 bases; nucleotides outside the gene matches: 13. Germline V gene sequence: CDR1 MDHEN, CDR2 SYDVKM. The CDR3 sequence is 16 residues long. CDR3 DNA sequence: TGTGCCAGCAGGCCCCTTTGGTCTAGCGGAACCTACGAGCAGTACTTC. This encodes CASRPLWSSGTYEQYF.